These T cell receptor beta chains were read from a single sample in a study of T cell repertoires in cytomegalovirus infection. TCRdb reprocessed the reads via MiXCR and lists one record per CDR3 protein. The table shows some 920,000 distinct CDR3 sequences, with around 32% occurring only once. No antigen has been assigned to these receptors. The source was cultured CD8+ T cells from PBMCs, collected from culture after CMV antigen stimulation. Source of these receptors: a human donor in good health (CMV status not recorded). Some clones in this sample may be carry-over from other donors' samples. The CDR3 runs from the conserved cysteine through the conserved F or W. A D gene is named only where the DNA matches it firmly. Clone size is shown for a subset of rows, as once, few, many or a class of expanded clone.

j_call: TRBJ1-6; d_call: TRBD1; clone_size: NA; v_call: TRBV7-9; cdr3_aa: CASSADRGRGSPLHF; cdr3_nt: TGTGCCAGCAGCGCCGACAGGGGGAGGGGTTCACCCCTCCACTTT
j_call: TRBJ2-3; d_call: NA; clone_size: many; v_call: TRBV6-6; cdr3_aa: CASSYSGGPSDTQYF; cdr3_nt: TGTGCCAGCAGTTACTCTGGGGGGCCCTCAGATACGCAGTATTTT
j_call: TRBJ2-1; d_call: NA; clone_size: NA; v_call: TRBV7-8; cdr3_aa: CASSADRRRYNEQFF; cdr3_nt: TGTGCCAGCAGCGCCGACAGGCGTAGGTACAATGAGCAGTTCTTC
j_call: TRBJ2-2; d_call: TRBD2; clone_size: NA; v_call: TRBV4-1; cdr3_aa: CASSQGSSGGFGELFF; cdr3_nt: TGCGCCAGCAGCCAAGGGTCTAGCGGGGGGTTCGGGGAGCTGTTTTTT
j_call: TRBJ1-2; d_call: TRBD1; clone_size: few; v_call: TRBV10-3; cdr3_aa: CAISEFQGQLGYGYTF; cdr3_nt: TGTGCCATCAGTGAATTCCAGGGACAGCTAGGCTATGGCTACACCTTC
j_call: TRBJ2-7; d_call: NA; clone_size: few; v_call: TRBV29-1; cdr3_aa: CSVETSGGKGSEQYF; cdr3_nt: TGCAGCGTTGAAACCTCCGGCGGGAAGGGAAGCGAGCAGTACTTC
j_call: TRBJ2-7; d_call: TRBD1; clone_size: NA; v_call: TRBV20-1; cdr3_aa: CSARPHRGIYEQYF; cdr3_nt: TGCAGTGCTAGACCACACAGGGGGATCTACGAGCAGTACTTC
j_call: TRBJ2-3; d_call: NA; clone_size: NA; v_call: TRBV11-2; cdr3_aa: CASSLRHRTDTQYF; cdr3_nt: TGTGCCAGCAGCTTAAGACACCGCACAGATACGCAGTATTTT
j_call: TRBJ1-2; d_call: NA; clone_size: NA; v_call: TRBV29-1; cdr3_aa: CSVEGYTF; cdr3_nt: TGCAGCGTTGAAGGCTACACCTTC
j_call: TRBJ1-1; d_call: NA; clone_size: few; v_call: TRBV27; cdr3_aa: CASSPTPGMLTEAFF; cdr3_nt: TGTGCCAGCAGCCCTACGCCAGGGATGTTAACTGAAGCTTTCTTT
j_call: TRBJ2-1; d_call: NA; clone_size: NA; v_call: TRBV4-2; cdr3_aa: CASSQELVTYNEQFF; cdr3_nt: TGTGCCAGCAGCCAAGAACTGGTTACCTACAATGAGCAGTTCTTC
j_call: TRBJ2-3; d_call: NA; clone_size: many; v_call: TRBV6-5; cdr3_aa: CASSYSTLGSTDTQYF; cdr3_nt: TGTGCCAGCAGTTACTCGACACTGGGGAGCACAGATACGCAGTATTTT
j_call: TRBJ1-2; d_call: NA; clone_size: many; v_call: TRBV12-3/TRBV12-4; cdr3_aa: CASSLGSYLGYTF; cdr3_nt: TGTGCCAGCAGTTTAGGATCGTATCTTGGCTACACCTTC
j_call: TRBJ2-1; d_call: NA; clone_size: few; v_call: TRBV6-8; cdr3_aa: CASRGDHSYNEQFF; cdr3_nt: TGTGCCAGCAGGGGGGACCATTCCTACAATGAGCAGTTCTTC
j_call: TRBJ1-5; d_call: NA; clone_size: NA; v_call: TRBV9; cdr3_aa: CASSDGALNQPQHF; cdr3_nt: TGTGCCAGCAGCGATGGGGCCCTCAATCAGCCCCAGCATTTT
j_call: TRBJ2-3; d_call: NA; clone_size: few; v_call: TRBV27; cdr3_aa: CASSPTGALFSPTDTQYF; cdr3_nt: TGTGCCAGCAGCCCGACAGGAGCCCTATTCTCCCCCACAGATACGCAGTATTTT
j_call: TRBJ2-5; d_call: NA; clone_size: NA; v_call: TRBV12-3/TRBV12-4; cdr3_aa: CASSQNQGYQETQYF; cdr3_nt: TGTGCCAGCAGTCAAAACCAGGGTTACCAAGAGACCCAGTACTTC
j_call: TRBJ2-7; d_call: NA; clone_size: NA; v_call: TRBV27; cdr3_aa: CASSSGAHTYEQYF; cdr3_nt: TGTGCCAGCAGTTCGGGGGCACATACCTACGAGCAGTACTTC
j_call: TRBJ2-1; d_call: TRBD2; clone_size: NA; v_call: TRBV7-9; cdr3_aa: CASSLPTSGGSNEQFF; cdr3_nt: TGTGCCAGCAGCTTACCAACTAGCGGGGGGTCCAATGAGCAGTTCTTC
j_call: TRBJ2-5; d_call: NA; clone_size: NA; v_call: TRBV28; cdr3_aa: CASMWGALSAGETQYF; cdr3_nt: TGTGCCAGCATGTGGGGGGCCCTATCGGCGGGAGAGACCCAGTACTTC
j_call: TRBJ2-2; d_call: NA; clone_size: NA; v_call: TRBV4-1; cdr3_aa: CASSQGYNTGELFF; cdr3_nt: TGCGCCAGCAGCCAAGGGTACAACACCGGGGAGCTGTTTTTT
j_call: TRBJ2-5; d_call: NA; clone_size: NA; v_call: TRBV5-1; cdr3_aa: CASSDASGAETQYF; cdr3_nt: TGCGCCAGCAGCGATGCTTCAGGGGCTGAGACCCAGTACTTC
j_call: TRBJ2-2; d_call: NA; clone_size: NA; v_call: TRBV25-1; cdr3_aa: CASGRGQELFF; cdr3_nt: TGTGCCAGCGGTCGAGGACAGGAGCTGTTTTTT
j_call: TRBJ1-5; d_call: NA; clone_size: many; v_call: TRBV7-8; cdr3_aa: CASSQDYQGYDQPQHF; cdr3_nt: TGTGCCAGCAGCCAGGACTATCAGGGATACGATCAGCCCCAGCATTTT
j_call: TRBJ1-3; d_call: NA; clone_size: few; v_call: TRBV7-9; cdr3_aa: CASIGNTIYF; cdr3_nt: TGTGCCAGCATAGGAAACACCATATATTTT
j_call: TRBJ2-1; d_call: TRBD1; clone_size: NA; v_call: TRBV4-1; cdr3_aa: CASSQEGQIVYNEQFF; cdr3_nt: TGCGCCAGCAGCCAAGAGGGACAGATAGTTTATAATGAGCAGTTCTTC
j_call: TRBJ2-1; d_call: TRBD1; clone_size: many; v_call: TRBV7-9; cdr3_aa: CASSLSGTGGDEQFF; cdr3_nt: TGTGCCAGCAGCCTATCGGGGACAGGGGGCGATGAGCAGTTCTTC
j_call: TRBJ2-1; d_call: NA; clone_size: NA; v_call: TRBV11-3; cdr3_aa: CASSLGGETSYNEQFF; cdr3_nt: TGTGCCAGCAGCTTAGGGGGCGAAACCTCCTACAATGAGCAGTTCTTC
j_call: TRBJ2-1; d_call: TRBD2; clone_size: NA; v_call: TRBV7-9; cdr3_aa: CASSLVAGHYNEQFF; cdr3_nt: TGTGCCAGCAGCTTAGTAGCGGGGCATTACAATGAGCAGTTCTTC
j_call: TRBJ1-1; d_call: NA; clone_size: NA; v_call: TRBV25-1; cdr3_aa: CASSGGFGPQTKVSEAFF; cdr3_nt: TGTGCCAGCAGTGGCGGATTCGGGCCACAAACAAAAGTCTCTGAAGCTTTCTTT
j_call: TRBJ2-1; d_call: TRBD2; clone_size: many; v_call: TRBV7-8; cdr3_aa: CASSTDGTSALEQFF; cdr3_nt: TGTGCCAGCAGCACGGACGGGACTAGCGCCCTGGAGCAGTTCTTC
j_call: TRBJ2-7; d_call: TRBD1; clone_size: few; v_call: TRBV4-1; cdr3_aa: CASSRGTGQLYEQYF; cdr3_nt: TGCGCCAGCAGCCGAGGGACAGGACAACTCTACGAGCAGTACTTC
j_call: TRBJ1-1; d_call: NA; clone_size: NA; v_call: TRBV4-1; cdr3_aa: CASSHPTQVYTEAFF; cdr3_nt: TGCGCCAGCAGCCACCCAACCCAGGTGTACACTGAAGCTTTCTTT
j_call: TRBJ1-1; d_call: NA; clone_size: NA; v_call: TRBV7-9; cdr3_aa: CASSLVTIEAFF; cdr3_nt: TGTGCCAGCAGCCTAGTTACTATTGAAGCTTTCTTT
j_call: TRBJ2-1; d_call: TRBD1; clone_size: few; v_call: TRBV4-3; cdr3_aa: CASSQETGGYNEQFF; cdr3_nt: TGCGCCAGCAGCCAAGAGACAGGGGGGTACAATGAGCAGTTCTTC
j_call: TRBJ1-1; d_call: TRBD1; clone_size: NA; v_call: TRBV4-3; cdr3_aa: CASSHGQDHNTEAFF; cdr3_nt: TGCGCCAGCAGCCATGGACAGGACCACAACACTGAAGCTTTCTTT
j_call: TRBJ2-1; d_call: NA; clone_size: NA; v_call: TRBV6-5; cdr3_aa: CASSYSGAVTYNEQFF; cdr3_nt: TGTGCCAGCAGTTACTCGGGCGCGGTTACTTACAATGAGCAGTTCTTC
j_call: TRBJ2-3; d_call: NA; clone_size: few; v_call: TRBV7-9; cdr3_aa: CASSFPGGTFGPDTQYF; cdr3_nt: TGTGCCAGCAGCTTTCCTGGGGGGACTTTTGGGCCAGATACGCAGTATTTT
j_call: TRBJ2-1; d_call: TRBD1; clone_size: many; v_call: TRBV4-3; cdr3_aa: CASSQDWDSYNEQFF; cdr3_nt: TGCGCCAGCAGCCAAGATTGGGACAGTTACAATGAGCAGTTCTTC
j_call: TRBJ2-7; d_call: TRBD2; clone_size: NA; v_call: TRBV4-1; cdr3_aa: CASSQALAGNYEQYF; cdr3_nt: TGCGCCAGCAGCCAAGCGCTAGCGGGTAACTACGAGCAGTACTTC
j_call: TRBJ1-4; d_call: NA; clone_size: NA; v_call: TRBV3-1; cdr3_aa: CASSLTPDRNEKLFF; cdr3_nt: TGTGCCAGCAGCTTGACCCCAGATCGTAATGAAAAACTGTTTTTT
j_call: TRBJ2-5; d_call: NA; clone_size: NA; v_call: TRBV13; cdr3_aa: CASSSRGSSETQYF; cdr3_nt: TGTGCCAGCAGCTCCCGGGGGTCCTCAGAGACCCAGTACTTC
j_call: TRBJ2-3; d_call: NA; clone_size: NA; v_call: TRBV6-2/TRBV6-3; cdr3_aa: CATGGGGVNTDTQYF; cdr3_nt: TGTGCCACCGGAGGGGGGGGCGTGAATACAGATACGCAGTATTTT
j_call: TRBJ2-3; d_call: TRBD2; clone_size: NA; v_call: TRBV20-1; cdr3_aa: CSARLAGLTDTQYF; cdr3_nt: TGCAGTGCTAGGTTAGCGGGGCTCACAGATACGCAGTATTTT
j_call: TRBJ2-2; d_call: NA; clone_size: few; v_call: TRBV7-9; cdr3_aa: CASSSQRAAGELFF; cdr3_nt: TGTGCCAGCAGCTCCCAAAGGGCTGCCGGGGAGCTGTTTTTT
j_call: TRBJ2-1; d_call: TRBD1; clone_size: once; v_call: TRBV27; cdr3_aa: CASKYRGQSSYNEQFF; cdr3_nt: TGTGCCAGCAAGTACAGGGGGCAGAGCTCCTACAATGAGCAGTTCTTC
j_call: TRBJ2-3; d_call: NA; clone_size: NA; v_call: TRBV4-2; cdr3_aa: CASSPYPEEDRSNTQYF; cdr3_nt: TGTGCCAGCAGCCCATACCCTGAAGAAGACCGCTCAAATACGCAGTATTTT
j_call: TRBJ2-1; d_call: NA; clone_size: NA; v_call: TRBV11-2; cdr3_aa: CASGHRTPSYNEQFF; cdr3_nt: TGTGCCAGCGGGCATAGGACACCCTCCTACAATGAGCAGTTCTTC
j_call: TRBJ1-5; d_call: NA; clone_size: few; v_call: TRBV19; cdr3_aa: CASSIGRPPRGYNQPQHF; cdr3_nt: TGTGCCAGTAGTATCGGCAGGCCTCCCCGGGGATACAATCAGCCCCAGCATTTT
j_call: TRBJ2-3; d_call: NA; clone_size: NA; v_call: TRBV5-6; cdr3_aa: CASSLLPSTDTQYF; cdr3_nt: TGTGCCAGCAGCTTGTTACCTAGCACAGATACGCAGTATTTT
j_call: TRBJ1-1; d_call: NA; clone_size: few; v_call: TRBV19; cdr3_aa: CASSIGLSHTEAFF; cdr3_nt: TGTGCCAGTAGTATTGGACTCAGCCACACTGAAGCTTTCTTT
j_call: TRBJ2-2; d_call: NA; clone_size: NA; v_call: TRBV6-2/TRBV6-3; cdr3_aa: CASSYSKDITGELFF; cdr3_nt: TGTGCCAGCAGTTACTCGAAGGACATTACCGGGGAGCTGTTTTTT
j_call: TRBJ2-1; d_call: NA; clone_size: NA; v_call: TRBV4-3; cdr3_aa: CASSQDQGGAYNEQFF; cdr3_nt: TGCGCCAGCAGCCAAGATCAGGGGGGGGCCTACAATGAGCAGTTCTTC
j_call: TRBJ2-2; d_call: NA; clone_size: few; v_call: TRBV7-8; cdr3_aa: CASSRIAASNTGELFF; cdr3_nt: TGTGCCAGCAGCAGAATAGCGGCATCGAACACCGGGGAGCTGTTTTTT